This T cell receptor (beta chain) originates from a study of T-cell memory formation after mild COVID-19. Turning to this clonotype: Its antigen is unknown.

TCRdb reprocessed the 5' RACE reads via MiXCR and lists one record per CDR3 protein. The sample consists of 260,000 or so distinct CDR3 sequences, 15% to 20% of them appearing once. Study-wide points: The study found balanced CD4/CD8 in clones contracting day 15 to 85 and a CD4+ lean in later expanders. Within pre-infection memory, some responding clones were found, suggesting cross-reactive memory joined. The main location of contracting CD4+ clones was CM and EM, and that of contracting CD8+ clones was EMRA.

The sequenced material came from PBMCs or a T cell subset sorted from them (not recorded which). This clonotype originated in a young man who had mild COVID-19 (a few samples of this study predate the infection). Cell type and time point are not known.

In DNA, the CDR3 is TGTGCCAGCAGCATCTCCGACCGGACAGTCGTCCAAGAGACCCAGTACTTC. The encoded protein is CASSISDRTVVQETQYF. This rearrangement joins TRBV7-8 to TRBJ2-5, with D possibly matching TRBD1 (6 bases). CDR1 is SGHVS and CDR2 is FQNEAQ in the germline V gene. Trimming took off 5 bases at V and 1 base at J, with 20 bases between the two ends. There are 17 residues in the CDR3.